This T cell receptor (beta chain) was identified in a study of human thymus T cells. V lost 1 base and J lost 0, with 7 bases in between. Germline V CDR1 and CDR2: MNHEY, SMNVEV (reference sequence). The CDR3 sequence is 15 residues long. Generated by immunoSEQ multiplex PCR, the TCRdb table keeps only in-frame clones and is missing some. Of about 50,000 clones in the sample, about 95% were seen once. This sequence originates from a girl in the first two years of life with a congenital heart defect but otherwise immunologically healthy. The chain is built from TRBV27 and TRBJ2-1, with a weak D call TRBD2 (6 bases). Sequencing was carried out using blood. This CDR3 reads CASSLFGSSYNEQFF. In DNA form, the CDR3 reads TGTGCCAGCAGTTTATTCGGGAGCTCCTACAATGAGCAGTTCTTC.